The clone carrying this T cell receptor beta chain has more than one count but fewer than ten. The antigen is undetermined. Per the germline V gene, CDR1 is SGHRS and CDR2 is YFSETQ. The CDR3 contains 15 residues. Trimming took 2 bases from V and 5 from J, leaving 17 bases between them. Template switching added a universal primer binding site, and final cDNA carried unique molecular identifiers. TCRdb reprocessed the 5' RACE reads with MiXCR, giving one entry per CDR3 protein. This sample has around 490,000 distinct CDR3 sequences, with around 22% found just once. The data were obtained in a study of identical twins. Healthy Caucasians provided all donations. The study's findings and limits: Abundant cord blood beta clonotypes carried fewer insertions; memory repertoires showed none.

These data were also reused for a study on yellow fever vaccine responses in identical twins. That report adds: Vaccine-induced T cell responses in twins were reportedly observed to appear partly convergent, partly personalized.

V gene TRBV5-1 combines with J gene TRBJ2-7; D unclear. Sequencing input: CD4+ T cells sorted from blood. The sequence was collected from a young woman in good health. The CDR3 protein is CASSLVSAPYNEQYF. The DNA for the CDR3 is TGCGCCAGCAGCTTAGTGAGCGCACCCTACAACGAGCAGTACTTC. Drawing the rest from reference TRBV5-1 and TRBJ2-7, the complete variable domain is KAGVTQTPRYLIKTRGQQVTLSCSPISGHRSVSWYQQTPGQGLQFLFEYFSETQRNKGNFPGRFSGRQFSNSRSEMNVSTLELGDSALYLCASSLVSAPYNEQYFGPGTRLTVT.